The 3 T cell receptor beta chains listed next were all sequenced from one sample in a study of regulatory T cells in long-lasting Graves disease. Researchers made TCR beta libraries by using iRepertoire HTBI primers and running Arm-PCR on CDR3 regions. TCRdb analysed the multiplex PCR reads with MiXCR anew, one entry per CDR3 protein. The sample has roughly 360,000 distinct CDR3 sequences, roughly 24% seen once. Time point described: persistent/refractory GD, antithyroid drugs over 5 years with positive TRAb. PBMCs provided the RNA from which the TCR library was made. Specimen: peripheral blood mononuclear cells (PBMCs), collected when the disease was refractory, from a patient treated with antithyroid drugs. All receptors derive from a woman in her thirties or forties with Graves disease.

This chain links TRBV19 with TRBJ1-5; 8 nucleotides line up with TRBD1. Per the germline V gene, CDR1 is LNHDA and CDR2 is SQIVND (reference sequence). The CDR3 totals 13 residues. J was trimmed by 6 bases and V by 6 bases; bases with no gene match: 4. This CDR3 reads CASRDRAGQPQHF. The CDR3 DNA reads TGTGCCAGTAGGGACAGGGCCGGTCAGCCCCAGCATTTT. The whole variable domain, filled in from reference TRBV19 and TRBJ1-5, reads DGGITQSPKYLFRKEGQNVTLSCEQNLNHDAMYWYRQDPGQGLRLIYYSQIVNDFQKGDIAEGYSVSREKKESFPLTVTSAQKNPTAFYLCASRDRAGQPQHFGDGTRLSIL.

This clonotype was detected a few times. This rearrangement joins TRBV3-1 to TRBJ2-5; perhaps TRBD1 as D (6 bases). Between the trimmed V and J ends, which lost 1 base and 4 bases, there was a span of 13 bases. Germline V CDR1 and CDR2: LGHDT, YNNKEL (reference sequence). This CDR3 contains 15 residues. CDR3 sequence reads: CASSQGTGWGETQYF. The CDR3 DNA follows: TGTGCCAGCAGCCAAGGAACAGGGTGGGGAGAGACCCAGTACTTC.

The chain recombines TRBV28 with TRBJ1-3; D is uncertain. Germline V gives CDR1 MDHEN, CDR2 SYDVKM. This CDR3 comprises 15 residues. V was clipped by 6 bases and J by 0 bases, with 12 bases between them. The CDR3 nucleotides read TGTGCCAGCAGAAAAGTTTGGCTCTCTGGAAACACCATATATTTT. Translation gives CASRKVWLSGNTIYF.